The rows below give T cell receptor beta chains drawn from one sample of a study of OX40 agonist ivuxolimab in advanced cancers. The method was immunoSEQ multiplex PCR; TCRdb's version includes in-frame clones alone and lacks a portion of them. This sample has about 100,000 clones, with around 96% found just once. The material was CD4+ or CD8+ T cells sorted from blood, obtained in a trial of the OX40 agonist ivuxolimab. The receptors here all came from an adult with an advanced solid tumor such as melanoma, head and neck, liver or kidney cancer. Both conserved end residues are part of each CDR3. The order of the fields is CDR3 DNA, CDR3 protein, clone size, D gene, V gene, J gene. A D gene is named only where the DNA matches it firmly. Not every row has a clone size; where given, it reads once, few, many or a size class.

CDR3nt: TGTGCCAGCAGTGGAGCGGGGGGGAACACCGGGGAGCTGTTTTTT
CDR3aa: CASSGAGGNTGELFF
abundance: -
d_gene: TRBD2
v_gene: TRBV7-9
j_gene: TRBJ2-2

CDR3nt: TGTGCCACCACTAGCGGGAGCGGGGGGTTGGCCAAAAACATTCAGTACTTC
CDR3aa: CATTSGSGGLAKNIQYF
abundance: -
d_gene: TRBD2
v_gene: TRBV28
j_gene: TRBJ2-4

CDR3nt: TGTGCCACCTTTCCCCCTACAGGGTTCCAAGAGACCCAGTACTTC
CDR3aa: CATFPPTGFQETQYF
abundance: -
d_gene: -
v_gene: TRBV30
j_gene: TRBJ2-5

CDR3nt: TGTGCCAGCAGCTTAGGGACAACAACTAATGAAAAACTGTTTTTT
CDR3aa: CASSLGTTTNEKLFF
abundance: once
d_gene: -
v_gene: TRBV11-2
j_gene: TRBJ1-4

CDR3nt: TGTGCCAGCAGCTTAGAACTTGCGAACACTGAAGCTTTCTTT
CDR3aa: CASSLELANTEAFF
abundance: -
d_gene: -
v_gene: TRBV7-8
j_gene: TRBJ1-1

CDR3nt: TGTGCCAGCAGCTCCTCACGACAGGACTTGAATTCACCCCTCCACTTT
CDR3aa: CASSSSRQDLNSPLHF
abundance: -
d_gene: -
v_gene: TRBV7-9
j_gene: TRBJ1-6

CDR3nt: TGTGCCAGCACCCGGTGGGTAATGAACACTGAAGCTTTCTTT
CDR3aa: CASTRWVMNTEAFF
abundance: -
d_gene: -
v_gene: TRBV6-1
j_gene: TRBJ1-1

CDR3nt: TGTGCCAGCAGTTTGGGGACAGGGGTAGGCACTGAAGCTTTCTTT
CDR3aa: CASSLGTGVGTEAFF
abundance: -
d_gene: TRBD1
v_gene: TRBV27
j_gene: TRBJ1-1

CDR3nt: TGCGCCAGCAGCCCCATTCAAGGGGTCGAAAACACTGAGGCTTTCTTT
CDR3aa: CASSPIQGVENTEAFF
abundance: -
d_gene: -
v_gene: TRBV5-1
j_gene: TRBJ1-1

CDR3nt: TGTGCCAGCAGCTTTAGTGGCGGTTTCCAAGAGACCCAGTACTTC
CDR3aa: CASSFSGGFQETQYF
abundance: -
d_gene: -
v_gene: TRBV13
j_gene: TRBJ2-5

CDR3nt: TGTGCCAGCAGCTTAGGACAGGGGTTCCCCTACGAGCAGTACTTC
CDR3aa: CASSLGQGFPYEQYF
abundance: -
d_gene: TRBD1
v_gene: TRBV7-9
j_gene: TRBJ2-7

CDR3nt: TGTGCCGGCGGTACAGGGGGCTCCGGGGAGCTGTTTTTT
CDR3aa: CAGGTGGSGELFF
abundance: -
d_gene: TRBD1
v_gene: TRBV19
j_gene: TRBJ2-2

CDR3nt: TGTGCCAGCAGCCCCCGGACAGGAGGGGGGAGCAATGAGCAGTTCTTC
CDR3aa: CASSPRTGGGSNEQFF
abundance: -
d_gene: -
v_gene: TRBV7-6
j_gene: TRBJ2-1

CDR3nt: TGCAGCGTTGATGACGTGTGGGGGACTGAAGCTTTCTTT
CDR3aa: CSVDDVWGTEAFF
abundance: -
d_gene: -
v_gene: TRBV29-1
j_gene: TRBJ1-1

CDR3nt: TGTGCCAGCAGTCCTGAAGGGGAGGACACTGAAGCTTTCTTT
CDR3aa: CASSPEGEDTEAFF
abundance: -
d_gene: -
v_gene: TRBV28
j_gene: TRBJ1-1

CDR3nt: TGCGCCAGCAGCTTGGTACTGGACAGGGAGCATCAGCCCCAGCATTTT
CDR3aa: CASSLVLDREHQPQHF
abundance: once
d_gene: TRBD1
v_gene: TRBV5-1
j_gene: TRBJ1-5

CDR3nt: TGTGCCAGCAGTGAAGCAAGGAGTAGCAATCAGCCCCAGCATTTT
CDR3aa: CASSEARSSNQPQHF
abundance: once
d_gene: -
v_gene: TRBV2
j_gene: TRBJ1-5

CDR3nt: TGTGCCAGCAGCCAAGATCTAGGGGATGAGCAGTTCTTC
CDR3aa: CASSQDLGDEQFF
abundance: once
d_gene: -
v_gene: TRBV14
j_gene: TRBJ2-1

CDR3nt: TGTGCCATCAGTGACCCAGTTAGACAGGGATTCTACGAGCAGTACTTC
CDR3aa: CAISDPVRQGFYEQYF
abundance: -
d_gene: TRBD1
v_gene: TRBV10-3
j_gene: TRBJ2-7

CDR3nt: TGTGCCAGCAGCCTCATCGATTACAATGAGCAGTTCTTC
CDR3aa: CASSLIDYNEQFF
abundance: -
d_gene: -
v_gene: TRBV6-5
j_gene: TRBJ2-1

CDR3nt: TGTGCCAGCAGTCAGGGGGCGCCGGGCACCGGGGAGCTGTTTTTT
CDR3aa: CASSQGAPGTGELFF
abundance: -
d_gene: TRBD1
v_gene: TRBV6-5
j_gene: TRBJ2-2

CDR3nt: TGTGCCAGCAATCAGGGATCCTACGAGCAGTACTTC
CDR3aa: CASNQGSYEQYF
abundance: -
d_gene: -
v_gene: TRBV6-6
j_gene: TRBJ2-7

CDR3nt: TGTGCCAGCAGTTCCCCCAACAGGGAGCCTAACTATGGCTACACCTTC
CDR3aa: CASSSPNREPNYGYTF
abundance: -
d_gene: -
v_gene: TRBV6-5
j_gene: TRBJ1-2

CDR3nt: TGTGCCAGCAGTTACATCTCAGGGGGTGAGCAGTTCTTC
CDR3aa: CASSYISGGEQFF
abundance: -
d_gene: TRBD1
v_gene: TRBV6-5
j_gene: TRBJ2-1

CDR3nt: TGTGCCAGCAGTTTAGGAGTTGAGCAGTTCTTC
CDR3aa: CASSLGVEQFF
abundance: -
d_gene: -
v_gene: TRBV27
j_gene: TRBJ2-1

CDR3nt: TGTGCCAGCAGCTCCGCAGAGTTAGCTAACTATGGCTACACCTTC
CDR3aa: CASSSAELANYGYTF
abundance: -
d_gene: -
v_gene: TRBV7-8
j_gene: TRBJ1-2

CDR3nt: TGCAGCGCGACAGGCGTGAACACCGGGGAGCTGTTTTTT
CDR3aa: CSATGVNTGELFF
abundance: -
d_gene: -
v_gene: TRBV29-1
j_gene: TRBJ2-2

CDR3nt: TGTGCCAGCAGTTTGGGGTACGGCAATGAGCAGTTCTTC
CDR3aa: CASSLGYGNEQFF
abundance: -
d_gene: -
v_gene: TRBV27
j_gene: TRBJ2-1

CDR3nt: TGTGCCAGCAGTTTTTCCTACGAGCAGTACTTC
CDR3aa: CASSFSYEQYF
abundance: -
d_gene: -
v_gene: TRBV27
j_gene: TRBJ2-7

CDR3nt: TGTGCCAGCAGCTACGTGGGAAGGGCCTACGAGCAGTACTTC
CDR3aa: CASSYVGRAYEQYF
abundance: -
d_gene: -
v_gene: TRBV7-9
j_gene: TRBJ2-7

CDR3nt: TGTGCCAGCAGCCAAGCCGGGACAGGTGTGCAAGAGACCCAGTACTTC
CDR3aa: CASSQAGTGVQETQYF
abundance: -
d_gene: TRBD1
v_gene: TRBV14
j_gene: TRBJ2-5

CDR3nt: TGTGCCAGCAGTTTATCGTCCTCACAGTCCTACGAGCAGTACTTC
CDR3aa: CASSLSSSQSYEQYF
abundance: -
d_gene: -
v_gene: TRBV27
j_gene: TRBJ2-7

CDR3nt: TGTGCCAGCAGTCCCCCGGCCCCCTCCTACGAGCAGTACTTC
CDR3aa: CASSPPAPSYEQYF
abundance: -
d_gene: -
v_gene: TRBV28
j_gene: TRBJ2-7

CDR3nt: TGTGCCAGCAGCCACGAAGGGGGCTACTACGAGCAGTACTTC
CDR3aa: CASSHEGGYYEQYF
abundance: -
d_gene: TRBD1
v_gene: TRBV7-8
j_gene: TRBJ2-7

CDR3nt: TGTGCCAGCAGTCCCGCCCCGGCTGGGGGGGAGCTGTTTTTT
CDR3aa: CASSPAPAGGELFF
abundance: -
d_gene: -
v_gene: TRBV11-3
j_gene: TRBJ2-2

CDR3nt: TGCGCCAGCAGCTCGGACAGGGGTAAGTCCCCTTCCTACGAGCAGTACTTC
CDR3aa: CASSSDRGKSPSYEQYF
abundance: once
d_gene: TRBD1
v_gene: TRBV10-1
j_gene: TRBJ2-7

CDR3nt: TGTGCCAGCAGCTTAGGACAGATATCCTACGAGCAGTACTTC
CDR3aa: CASSLGQISYEQYF
abundance: -
d_gene: -
v_gene: TRBV7-6
j_gene: TRBJ2-7

CDR3nt: TGTGCCAGCAGCCCCCGGGGAGCGGGCCCCCAAGAGACCCAGTACTTC
CDR3aa: CASSPRGAGPQETQYF
abundance: -
d_gene: -
v_gene: TRBV9
j_gene: TRBJ2-5

CDR3nt: TGTGCCAGCAGCATACTCCGGGACAGCACAGATACGCAGTATTTT
CDR3aa: CASSILRDSTDTQYF
abundance: -
d_gene: -
v_gene: TRBV9
j_gene: TRBJ2-3

CDR3nt: TGTGCCATACAGGGGCGGCAAAGGGCTAATGAAAAACTGTTTTTT
CDR3aa: CAIQGRQRANEKLFF
abundance: -
d_gene: TRBD1
v_gene: TRBV2
j_gene: TRBJ1-4

CDR3nt: TGTGCCTGGGTTCCGGGGTCTGGAAACACCATATATTTT
CDR3aa: CAWVPGSGNTIYF
abundance: -
d_gene: -
v_gene: TRBV30
j_gene: TRBJ1-3

CDR3nt: TGTGCCAGCAGCTTGGGGGCAGGGGATTACGAGCAGTACTTC
CDR3aa: CASSLGAGDYEQYF
abundance: -
d_gene: -
v_gene: TRBV5-5
j_gene: TRBJ2-7

CDR3nt: TGTGCCAGCAGTTTTTCCTGGATAGAGCAGTACTTC
CDR3aa: CASSFSWIEQYF
abundance: -
d_gene: -
v_gene: TRBV28
j_gene: TRBJ2-7

CDR3nt: TGCGCCAGCAGCCAAGACTGGGGAAACACTGAAGCTTTCTTT
CDR3aa: CASSQDWGNTEAFF
abundance: -
d_gene: -
v_gene: TRBV4-1
j_gene: TRBJ1-1

CDR3nt: TGTGCCACCAGCACCCGACGGATGAACACCGGGGAGCTGTTTTTT
CDR3aa: CATSTRRMNTGELFF
abundance: -
d_gene: -
v_gene: TRBV15
j_gene: TRBJ2-2

CDR3nt: TGCGCCAGCAGCTTGGTCGCCGGGGGGAACACTGAAGCTTTCTTT
CDR3aa: CASSLVAGGNTEAFF
abundance: -
d_gene: -
v_gene: TRBV5-1
j_gene: TRBJ1-1

CDR3nt: TGTGCCAGCAGCCTCCAACCCGAGAGTCCCTACGAGCAGTACTTC
CDR3aa: CASSLQPESPYEQYF
abundance: -
d_gene: -
v_gene: TRBV4-2
j_gene: TRBJ2-7

CDR3nt: TGTGCCAGCAGTTTCCAGGGATCTGGAAACACCATATATTTT
CDR3aa: CASSFQGSGNTIYF
abundance: -
d_gene: -
v_gene: TRBV6-5
j_gene: TRBJ1-3

CDR3nt: TGTGCCATCAGTTCTCCCGGGCTGGGGATCCGAGGGGCCAATGAGCAGTTCTTC
CDR3aa: CAISSPGLGIRGANEQFF
abundance: -
d_gene: -
v_gene: TRBV10-3
j_gene: TRBJ2-1

CDR3nt: TGTGCCAGTAGTCCACAGGACAGGGGGAGTGAAAAACTGTTTTTT
CDR3aa: CASSPQDRGSEKLFF
abundance: -
d_gene: TRBD1
v_gene: TRBV19
j_gene: TRBJ1-4

CDR3nt: TGTGCCAGCAGTTTGGCGGGGGGGCCTCACAACGAGCAGTACTTC
CDR3aa: CASSLAGGPHNEQYF
abundance: -
d_gene: TRBD2
v_gene: TRBV28
j_gene: TRBJ2-7

CDR3nt: TGTGCCAGCAGTTTAAGCCCCTCCGGACTAAAAAACATTCAGTACTTC
CDR3aa: CASSLSPSGLKNIQYF
abundance: -
d_gene: -
v_gene: TRBV27
j_gene: TRBJ2-4

CDR3nt: TGTGCCAGCAGCCATGCCGGGGCAGGGAAAAATGCAAACATTCAGTACTTC
CDR3aa: CASSHAGAGKNANIQYF
abundance: once
d_gene: -
v_gene: TRBV5-6
j_gene: TRBJ2-4

CDR3nt: TGTGCCAGCAGCCCCCCTGGGACTTCCAGCTACGAGCAGTACTTC
CDR3aa: CASSPPGTSSYEQYF
abundance: -
d_gene: -
v_gene: TRBV7-9
j_gene: TRBJ2-7

CDR3nt: TGTGCCAGCAGCTTACCCTTAGGGACAGGGTTTTCCTACGAGCAGTACTTC
CDR3aa: CASSLPLGTGFSYEQYF
abundance: -
d_gene: TRBD1
v_gene: TRBV7-9
j_gene: TRBJ2-7